This record covers a single TCR beta chain. Its antigen is unknown. This likely comes from a read error, as the CDR3 has no conserved phenylalanine or tryptophan at its end. No cell sorting was done before RNA was extracted from the tissue. The data were obtained in a study of tumor and adjacent non-tumor tissue in lung cancer. Study-level background: Each sample yielded a few million productive TCRbeta reads on average. Findings of the study overall: Top 100 clones took a larger repertoire share in normal lung. Compared with tumor, normal lung showed significantly lower TCR diversity.

TCRbeta libraries were built with three rounds of nested PCR, modified from ARM-PCR. TCRdb re-derived calls from the multiplex PCR reads in MiXCR, one entry per CDR3 protein. The sample shows some 78,000 distinct CDR3 sequences, roughly 80% of them seen only once. The specimen was lung tumor tissue. This TCR derives from a woman aged 50 to 60 with non-small cell lung cancer.

For the CDR3, the DNA is TGTGCCATCAGACGGCTAGCTAACACCGGGGAGCTGTTTGTT. This encodes CAIRRLANTGELFV. The V gene is TRBV14, the J gene TRBJ2-2, with D perhaps matching TRBD2 (5 bases). The CDR3 totals 14 residues. Looked up from germline, CDR1 is SGHDN and CDR2 is FVKESK. Trimming cost V 10 bases and J 2 bases, with 14 bases left between them.